The following is a T cell receptor (beta chain) sequence with its context. What it binds is unknown. Unmatched junction bases numbered 12, after V lost 3 bases and J lost 4 bases. CDR1 and CDR2 from the germline V gene are SGHRS and YFSETQ. The CDR3 is 16 amino acids. The use of a sample-barcoded 5' primer and a J-beta primer mix characterized a second PCR of about 7 to 12 cycles. In TCRdb, the 5' RACE reads were re-called with MiXCR into one record per CDR3 protein. The sample lists roughly 900,000 distinct CDR3 sequences, 45% to 50% occurring once. The sample is drawn from a study of blood T cells in healthy people across ages. Study results and limitations: Bulk PBMC profiling left naive and antigen-experienced comparisons inconclusive.

This TCR was sampled from a man aged 25-40 years in good health. Material for sequencing was blood. The chain carries TRBV5-1 and TRBJ2-7; 8 bases line up with TRBD1. The CDR3 region is CASSSTTGGTTYEQYF. The CDR3 DNA follows: TGCGCCAGCAGCTCGACTACAGGGGGGACGACTTACGAGCAGTACTTC.